The T cell receptor (beta chain) described here comes from a study of T cell repertoires in cytomegalovirus infection. Across the study: Based on public TCR beta signatures, there were indications of CMV infection and of a matching HLA type.

TCRdb analysed the reads with MiXCR anew, one entry per CDR3 protein. The sample has about 920,000 distinct CDR3 sequences; roughly a third are singletons. Worth noting for this clonotype: Its antigen is not identified.

This CDR3 contains 15 residues. V gave up 3 bases and J gave up 8 bases; unmatched junction bases: 9. Germline-derived CDR1 and CDR2 are SGHVS and FNYEAQ. The TCR sequence derives from a human donor in good health (CMV status not recorded). Some clones in this sample may be carry-over from other donors' samples. This sequence joins TRBV7-6 and TRBJ2-1; 8 nucleotides match TRBD2. This specimen consisted of cultured CD8+ T cells from PBMCs, obtained from culture after CMV antigen stimulation. CDR3 loop: CASSFGGASGDEQFF. The DNA of the CDR3 is TGTGCCAGCAGCTTCGGGGGGGCCTCGGGCGATGAGCAGTTCTTC.